This entry features one T cell receptor (beta chain) sequence. The data are from a study of OX40 agonist ivuxolimab in advanced cancers. CDR3 length equals 15 residues. J gave up 5 bases and V 7 bases, and 12 bases lay outside the gene matches. Germline CDR1 reads SNHLY; CDR2 reads FYNNEI. Generated by immunoSEQ multiplex PCR, the TCRdb table keeps only in-frame clones and is missing some. The repertoire holds 55,000 to 65,000 clones, with 86% as singletons. This receptor was taken from an adult with an advanced solid tumor such as melanoma, head and neck, liver or kidney cancer. J is TRBJ1-2 and V is TRBV2; 8 bases map to TRBD1. The sequenced sample was CD4+ or CD8+ T cells sorted from blood, obtained in a trial of the OX40 agonist ivuxolimab. The CDR3 region has the DNA TGTGCCAGCACTCCCGACGGACAGGGACCTTATGGCTACACCTTC. Residues: CASTPDGQGPYGYTF. The whole variable domain, filled in from reference TRBV2 and TRBJ1-2, reads EPEVTQTPSHQVTQMGQEVILRCVPISNHLYFYWYRQILGQKVEFLVSFYNNEISEKSEIFDDQFSVERPDGSNFTLKIRSTKLEDSAMYFCASTPDGQGPYGYTFGSGTRLTVV.